This T cell receptor (beta chain) was captured in a study of cytomegalovirus exposure and HLA in healthy donors. Study-level findings and limits: Differences between HLA loci emerged in a later analysis of TCR association rates, with DRB1 most and HLA-C fewest. Reports indicate that TCR beta sequences accurately predicted the HLA-A and HLA-B alleles of most subjects. CMV antigen specificity was confirmed in vitro for three CMV-associated chains.

Looked up from germline, CDR1 is MGHRA and CDR2 is YSYEKL. This CDR3 comprises 16 residues. After removal of 3 bases from V and 5 bases from J, the junction contained 5 bases not matched to a gene. This PCR relied on a set of 60 Vbeta primers and 13 Jbeta primers. Using immunoSEQ multiplex PCR, the repertoire was profiled, and TCRdb retains in-frame clones only, with some absent. The sample has about 160,000 clones, 60% to 80% seen once; the top ten hold more than 9.5%. This clone showed up just once. As yet, its antigen is unknown. The gene calls are TRBV4-1 and TRBJ2-1, with 12 bases fitting TRBD2. The receptor comes from a man aged 18 to 35 in good health and CMV-seropositive. Input material: PBMCs. Written as DNA, the CDR3 is TGCGCCAGCAGCCAGGCGAGACTAGCGGGGGACAATGAGCAGTTCTTC. Protein sequence: CASSQARLAGDNEQFF.